Presented here are 11 T cell receptor beta chains from one specimen sequenced in a study of shared clonotypes between healthy human individuals. Profiling relied on immunoSEQ multiplex PCR, and the TCRdb table lists in-frame clones only, not all of them. In the table there are more than 2,000,000 clones, 85% to 95% of which are singletons. Sequencing input: naive CD4+ T cells from PBMCs. Sample subset: CD45RA+ positively selected. The receptors originated from a man aged 18 to 29 in good health. Some clones in this sample may be carry-over from other donors' samples.

V usage is TRBV29-1 and J usage is TRBJ1-2; 11 nucleotides line up with TRBD1. V was clipped by 1 base and J by 6 bases; unmatched bases: 4. Germline V gene data show CDR1 as SQVTM and CDR2 as ANQGSEA. The CDR3 runs 14 residues. The CDR3 DNA reads TGCAGCGTTGAAGTTCGGGGACAGGGGGATGGCTACACCTTC. Translated, it gives CSVEVRGQGDGYTF.

This chain joins TRBV6-1 and TRBJ2-7, with D perhaps matching TRBD2 (5 bases). V lost 3 bases and J 7 bases, leaving 13 bases between the germline ends. The CDR3 is made up of 13 amino acids. The germline CDR1 and CDR2 sequences are MNHNS and SASEGT. For the CDR3, the DNA is TGTGCCAGCAGTGAGTCGGTAGCGTGGGAGCAGTACTTC. It codes for CASSESVAWEQYF.

This chain joins TRBV28 and TRBJ2-7; no clear D. V was trimmed by 2 bases and J by 1 base, leaving 9 bases between them. Germline V gives CDR1 MDHEN, CDR2 SYDVKM. The CDR3 spans 14 residues. The CDR3 protein is CASSLPTLSYEQYF. CDR3 bases: TGTGCCAGCAGTTTACCCACGTTGTCCTACGAGCAGTACTTC. The variable domain in full, with the rest retrieved from reference TRBV28 and TRBJ2-7, is DVKVTQSSRYLVKRTGEKVFLECVQDMDHENMFWYRQDPGLGLRLIYFSYDVKMKEKGDIPEGYSVSREKKERFSLILESASTNQTSMYLCASSLPTLSYEQYFGPGTRLTVT.

V and J are TRBV6-1 and TRBJ2-3; D is undetermined. Germline assignment: CDR1 MNHNS and CDR2 SASEGT. Trimming took off 3 bases at V and 12 bases at J, with 13 bases between the two ends. This CDR3 spans 12 amino acids. CDR3 nucleotides: TGTGCCAGCAGTGACCCAGGTGACCCCCAGTATTTT. This translates into CASSDPGDPQYF.

Regarding this clone: Other DNA sequences in the sample encode the same CDR3. V and J are TRBV18 and TRBJ2-5; possible D gene TRBD1, 6 bases. Germline V lookup: CDR1 KGHSH, CDR2 LQKENI. The CDR3 has 15 amino acids. V was clipped by 0 bases and J by 2 bases, with 10 bases between them. Written as DNA, the CDR3 is TGTGCCAGCTCACCACCGGGCAGGGGTCAAGAGACCCAGTACTTC. Encoded protein: CASSPPGRGQETQYF.

V usage is TRBV7-8 and J usage is TRBJ1-1; D gene unclear. V was shortened by 6 bases and J by 6 bases, with 11 bases between the two germline ends. There are 12 residues in the CDR3. From germline, CDR1 is SGHVS and CDR2 FQNEAQ. CDR3 loop: CASRREGAEAFF. CDR3 nucleotides: TGTGCCAGCAGGAGAGAAGGAGCTGAAGCTTTCTTT.

The chain joins TRBV27 to TRBJ2-7; 7 nucleotides match TRBD1. The germline V gene has CDR1 MNHEY and CDR2 SMNVEV (reference sequence). The CDR3 runs 17 residues. Losses at the gene ends were 2 bases for V and 3 bases for J; bases not matched to a gene: 13. DNA of the CDR3: TGTGCCAGCAGTTTAAAGGGGGCTACCCACTTCATCTACGAGCAGTACTTC. Its translation is CASSLKGATHFIYEQYF.

As regards this clone: Other DNA sequences of this sample code for an identical CDR3. The V and J genes are TRBV28 and TRBJ2-5; D is unclear. V was cut by 1 base and J by 2 bases, with 8 bases left in between. Germline V lookup: CDR1 MDHEN, CDR2 SYDVKM. CDR3 size: 14 residues. This chain's CDR3 is CASSLSGGQETQYF. The CDR3, as DNA: TGTGCCAGCAGTTTATCAGGCGGACAAGAGACCCAGTACTTC.

This clone was picked up one time. The rearrangement links TRBV7-2 to TRBJ2-2, with D maybe TRBD2 (6 bases). Per germline, CDR1 SGHTA and CDR2 FQGNSA. The CDR3 is 16 residues long. Trimming took 2 bases from V and 6 from J, leaving 16 bases between them. In DNA form, the CDR3 reads TGTGCCAGCAGCTTAAACGTTCGGGAGTTCGCCGGGGAGCTGTTTTTT. It yields the protein CASSLNVREFAGELFF.

The chain recombines TRBV4-3 with TRBJ1-4; D ambiguous. The CDR3 has 12 residues. The germline CDR1 and CDR2 sequences are LGHNA and YSLEER. Trimming took off 4 bases at V and 8 bases at J, with 8 bases between the two ends. The CDR3 nucleotides are TGCGCCAGCAGCCGGTTAGGGGAAAAACTGTTTTTT. Its protein is CASSRLGEKLFF.

The V gene is TRBV5-1, the J gene TRBJ1-2; 9 bases are shared with TRBD1. This CDR3 region has 15 residues. CDR1 is SGHRS, CDR2 YFSETQ, per germline. V lost 4 bases, J lost 6 bases, and 10 bases stayed unmatched. CDR3 sequence reads: CASSPIGQGRDGYTF. The CDR3 nucleotides are TGCGCCAGCAGCCCTATAGGACAGGGGCGCGATGGCTACACCTTC.